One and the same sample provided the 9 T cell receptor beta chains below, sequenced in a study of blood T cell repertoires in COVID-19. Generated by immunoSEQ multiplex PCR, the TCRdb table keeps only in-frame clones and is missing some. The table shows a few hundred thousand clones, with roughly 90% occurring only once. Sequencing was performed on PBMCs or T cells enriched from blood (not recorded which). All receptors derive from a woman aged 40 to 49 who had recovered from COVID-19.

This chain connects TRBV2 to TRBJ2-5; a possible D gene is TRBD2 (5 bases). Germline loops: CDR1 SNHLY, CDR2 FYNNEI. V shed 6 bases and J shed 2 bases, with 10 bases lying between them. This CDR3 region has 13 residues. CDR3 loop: CASSMTTQETQYF. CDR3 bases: TGTGCCAGCAGCATGACTACACAAGAGACCCAGTACTTC.

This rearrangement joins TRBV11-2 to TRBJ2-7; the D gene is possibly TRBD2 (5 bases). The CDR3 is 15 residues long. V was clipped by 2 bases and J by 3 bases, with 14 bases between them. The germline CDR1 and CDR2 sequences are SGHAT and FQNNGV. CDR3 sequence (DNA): TGTGCCAGCAGCTTAACTGTCGGGGTTGGCTACGAGCAGTACTTC. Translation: CASSLTVGVGYEQYF.

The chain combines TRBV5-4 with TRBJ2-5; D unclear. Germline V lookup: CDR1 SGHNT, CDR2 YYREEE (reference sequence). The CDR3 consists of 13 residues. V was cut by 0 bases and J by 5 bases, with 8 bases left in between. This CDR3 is CASSLDSSETQYF. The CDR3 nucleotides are TGTGCCAGCAGCTTGGATAGCAGCGAGACCCAGTACTTC.

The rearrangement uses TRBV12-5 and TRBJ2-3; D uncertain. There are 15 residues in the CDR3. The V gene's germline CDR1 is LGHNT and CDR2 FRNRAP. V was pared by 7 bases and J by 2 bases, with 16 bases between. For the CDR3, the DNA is TGTGCTAGTGCTTCTAGGAATTATTACACAGATACGCAGTATTTT. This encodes CASASRNYYTDTQYF.

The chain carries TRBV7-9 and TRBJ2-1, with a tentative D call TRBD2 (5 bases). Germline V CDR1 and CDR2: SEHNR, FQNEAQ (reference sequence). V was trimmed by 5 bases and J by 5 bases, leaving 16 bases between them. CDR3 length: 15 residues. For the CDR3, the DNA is TGTGCCAGCAGCCCACGGGTGGACGGGAACAATGAGCAGTTCTTC. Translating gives CASSPRVDGNNEQFF. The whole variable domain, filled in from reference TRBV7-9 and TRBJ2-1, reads DTGVSQNPRHKITKRGQNVTFRCDPISEHNRLYWYRQTLGQGPEFLTYFQNEAQLEKSRLLSDRFSAERPKGSFSTLEIQRTEQGDSAMYLCASSPRVDGNNEQFFGPGTRLTVL.

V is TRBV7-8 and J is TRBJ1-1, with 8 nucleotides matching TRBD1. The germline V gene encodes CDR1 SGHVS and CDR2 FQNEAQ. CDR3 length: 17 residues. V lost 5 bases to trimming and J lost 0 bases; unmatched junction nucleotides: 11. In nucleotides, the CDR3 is TGTGCCAGCAGCCCAGGGGGCAGGGTCCACATGAACACTGAAGCTTTCTTT. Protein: CASSPGGRVHMNTEAFF.

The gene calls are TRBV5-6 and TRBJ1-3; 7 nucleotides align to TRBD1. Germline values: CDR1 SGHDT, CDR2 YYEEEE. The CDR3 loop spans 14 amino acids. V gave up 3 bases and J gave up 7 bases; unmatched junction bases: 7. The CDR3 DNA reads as TGTGCCAGCAGCTCGACAGGGAGAGGGAACACCATATATTTT. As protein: CASSSTGRGNTIYF.

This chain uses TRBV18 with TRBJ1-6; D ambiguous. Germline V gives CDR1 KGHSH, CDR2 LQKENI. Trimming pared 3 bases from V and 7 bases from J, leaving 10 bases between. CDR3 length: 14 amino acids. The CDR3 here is CASSPTGNNSPLHF. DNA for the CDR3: TGTGCCAGCTCACCGACGGGGAACAATTCACCCCTCCACTTT.

The CDR3 reads CASKTSGPTGELFF. The CDR3 DNA is TGTGCCAGCAAGACTAGCGGCCCCACCGGGGAGCTGTTTTTT. The gene calls are TRBV5-5 and TRBJ2-2, with TRBD2 matching over 9 bases. V trimming: 6 bases; J trimming: 4 bases; junction bases outside the gene matches: 4. Germline lookup yields CDR1 SGHKS and CDR2 YYEKEE (reference sequence). This CDR3 contains 14 residues.